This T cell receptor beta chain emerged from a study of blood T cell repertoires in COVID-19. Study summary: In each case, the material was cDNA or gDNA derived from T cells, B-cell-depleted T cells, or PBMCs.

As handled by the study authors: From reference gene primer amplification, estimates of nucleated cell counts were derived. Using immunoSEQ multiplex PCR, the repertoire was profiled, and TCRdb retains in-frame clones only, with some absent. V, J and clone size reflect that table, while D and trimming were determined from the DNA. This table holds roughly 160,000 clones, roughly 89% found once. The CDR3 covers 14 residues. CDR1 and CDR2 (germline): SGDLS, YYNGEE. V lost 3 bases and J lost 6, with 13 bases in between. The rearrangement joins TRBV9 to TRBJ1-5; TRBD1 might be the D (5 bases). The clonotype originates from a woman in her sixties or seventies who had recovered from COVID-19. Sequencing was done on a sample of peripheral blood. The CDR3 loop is CASSAAGFGQPQHF. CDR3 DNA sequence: TGTGCCAGCAGCGCCGCAGGGTTCGGTCAGCCCCAGCATTTT.